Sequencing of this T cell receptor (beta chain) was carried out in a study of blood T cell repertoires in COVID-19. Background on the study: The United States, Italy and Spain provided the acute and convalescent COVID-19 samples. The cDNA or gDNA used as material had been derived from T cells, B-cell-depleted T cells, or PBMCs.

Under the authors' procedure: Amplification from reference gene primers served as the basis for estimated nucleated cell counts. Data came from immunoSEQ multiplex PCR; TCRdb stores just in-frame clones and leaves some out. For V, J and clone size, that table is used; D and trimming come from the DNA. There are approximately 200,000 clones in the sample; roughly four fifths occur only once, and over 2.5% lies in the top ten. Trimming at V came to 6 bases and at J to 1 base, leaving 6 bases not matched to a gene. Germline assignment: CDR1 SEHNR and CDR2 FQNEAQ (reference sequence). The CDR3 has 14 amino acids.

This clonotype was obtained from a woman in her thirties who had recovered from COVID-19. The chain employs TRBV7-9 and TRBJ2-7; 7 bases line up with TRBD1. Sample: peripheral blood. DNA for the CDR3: TGTGCCAGCAGTTGGGACAGCGAGTCCTACGAGCAGTACTTC. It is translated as CASSWDSESYEQYF. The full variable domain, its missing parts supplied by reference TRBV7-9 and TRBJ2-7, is DTGVSQNPRHKITKRGQNVTFRCDPISEHNRLYWYRQTLGQGPEFLTYFQNEAQLEKSRLLSDRFSAERPKGSFSTLEIQRTEQGDSAMYLCASSWDSESYEQYFGPGTRLTVT.